Sequencing of this T cell receptor (beta chain) was carried out in a study of cytomegalovirus exposure and HLA in healthy donors. The study ran its PCR with 60 Vbeta and 13 Jbeta primers. Original processing notes: The count from a later analysis was some 76 million unique TCR beta chains, some 10 million of them shared. TCRdb's copy holds only in-frame clones and misses some; the assay was immunoSEQ multiplex PCR. D and trimming come from the DNA, and the V and J calls and clone size come from that table. Among 130,000 or so clones listed, around 70% were seen once. The CDR3 is made up of 19 amino acids. V gave up 0 bases and J gave up 3 bases; unmatched junction bases: 16. Germline lookup yields CDR1 LGHNA and CDR2 YSLEER. This clone was seen only a few times. Its cognate antigen is unknown. Points from the study as a whole: The classifier reportedly diagnosed cytomegalovirus status with high specificity and sensitivity.

This TCR was recovered from a male donor in good health and CMV-seronegative. Sequencing was carried out using PBMCs. The chain employs TRBV4-3 and TRBJ2-7; 8 bases agree with TRBD2. This chain's CDR3 is CASSQDRQGRGGRIYEQYF. DNA of the CDR3: TGCGCCAGCAGCCAAGACAGGCAGGGGAGAGGCGGGAGGATCTACGAGCAGTACTTC.